The clone carrying this T cell receptor (beta chain) was seen only a few times. Each CDR3 protein gets one entry after TCRdb re-called the PCR reads with MiXCR. The sample records more than 85,000 distinct CDR3 sequences, less than 65% being singletons. The CDR3 runs 14 residues. V gave up 5 bases and J gave up 1 base, with 11 bases separating them. Germline assignment: CDR1 SEHNR and CDR2 FQNEAQ (reference sequence). This entry comes from a study of CDR3 diversity in severe acne. The sequencing sample was made of blood. The chain uses TRBV7-9 and TRBJ1-2, with D maybe TRBD1 (6 bases). This TCR derives from a male donor with severe acne vulgaris. The CDR3, as DNA: TGTGCCAGCAGCCGGGACACGGGTAACTATGGCTACACCTTC. Protein: CASSRDTGNYGYTF.